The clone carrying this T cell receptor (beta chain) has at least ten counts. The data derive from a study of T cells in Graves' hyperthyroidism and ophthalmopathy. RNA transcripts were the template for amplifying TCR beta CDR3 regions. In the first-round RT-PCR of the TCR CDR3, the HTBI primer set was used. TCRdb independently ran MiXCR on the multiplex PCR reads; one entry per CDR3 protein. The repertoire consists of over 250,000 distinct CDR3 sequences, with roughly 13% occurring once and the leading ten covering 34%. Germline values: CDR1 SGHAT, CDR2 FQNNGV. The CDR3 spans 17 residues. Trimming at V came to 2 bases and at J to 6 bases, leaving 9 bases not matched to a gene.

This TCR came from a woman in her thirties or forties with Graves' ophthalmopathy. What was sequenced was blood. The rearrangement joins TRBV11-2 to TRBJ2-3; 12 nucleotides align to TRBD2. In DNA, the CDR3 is TGTGCCAGCAGCTTACGGGCTAGCGGGGGGGCAGTCGATACGCAGTATTTT. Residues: CASSLRASGGAVDTQYF.